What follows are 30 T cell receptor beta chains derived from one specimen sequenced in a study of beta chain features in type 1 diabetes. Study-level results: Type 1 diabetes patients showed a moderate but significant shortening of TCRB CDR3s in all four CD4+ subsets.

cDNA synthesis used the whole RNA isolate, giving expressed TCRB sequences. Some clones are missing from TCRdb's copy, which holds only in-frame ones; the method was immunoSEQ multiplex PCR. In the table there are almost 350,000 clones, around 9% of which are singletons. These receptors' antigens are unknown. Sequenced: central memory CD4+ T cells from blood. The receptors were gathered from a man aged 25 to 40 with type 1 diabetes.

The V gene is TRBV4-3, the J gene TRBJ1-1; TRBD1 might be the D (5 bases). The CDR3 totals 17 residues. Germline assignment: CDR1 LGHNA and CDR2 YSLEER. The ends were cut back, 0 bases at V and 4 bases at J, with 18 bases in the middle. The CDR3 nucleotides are TGCGCCAGCAGCCAAGAGTTTGGCGGGAGGAGGGGCACTGAAGCTTTCTTT. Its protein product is CASSQEFGGRRGTEAFF.

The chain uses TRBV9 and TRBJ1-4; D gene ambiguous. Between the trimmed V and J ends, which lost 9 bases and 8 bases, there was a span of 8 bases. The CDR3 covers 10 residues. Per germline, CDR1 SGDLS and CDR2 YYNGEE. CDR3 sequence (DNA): TGTGCCAACAACCAGGAAAAACTGTTTTTT. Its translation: CANNQEKLFF.

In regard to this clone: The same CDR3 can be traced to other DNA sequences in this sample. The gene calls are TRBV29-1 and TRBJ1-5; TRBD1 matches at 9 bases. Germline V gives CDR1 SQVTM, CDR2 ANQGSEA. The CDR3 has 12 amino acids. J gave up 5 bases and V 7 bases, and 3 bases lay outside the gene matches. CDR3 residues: CSARQGDQPQHF. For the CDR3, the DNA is TGCAGCGCCCGACAGGGGGATCAGCCCCAGCATTTT.

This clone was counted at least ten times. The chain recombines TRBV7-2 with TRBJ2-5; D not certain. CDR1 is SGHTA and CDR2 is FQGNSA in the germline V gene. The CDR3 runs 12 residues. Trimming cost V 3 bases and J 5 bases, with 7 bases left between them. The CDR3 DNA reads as TGTGCCAGCAGCTTCTTTATGGAGACCCAGTACTTC. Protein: CASSFFMETQYF.

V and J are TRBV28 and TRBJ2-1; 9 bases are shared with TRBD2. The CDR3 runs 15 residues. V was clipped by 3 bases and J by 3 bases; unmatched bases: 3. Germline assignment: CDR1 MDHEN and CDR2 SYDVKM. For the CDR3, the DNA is TGTGCCAGCAGTTTGGGCGGGGGGGTCTACAATGAGCAGTTCTTC. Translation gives CASSLGGGVYNEQFF.

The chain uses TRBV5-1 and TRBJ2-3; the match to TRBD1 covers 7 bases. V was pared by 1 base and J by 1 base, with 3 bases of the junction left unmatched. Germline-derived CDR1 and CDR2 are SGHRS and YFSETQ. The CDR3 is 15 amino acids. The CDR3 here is CASSLTGEGTDTQYF. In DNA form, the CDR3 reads TGCGCCAGCAGCTTGACAGGGGAAGGCACAGATACGCAGTATTTT.

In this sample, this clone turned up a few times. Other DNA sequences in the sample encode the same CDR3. In DNA, the CDR3 is TGCAGCGTTGAGGCCGGAGGAGGTGGCTACACCTTC. Its translation is CSVEAGGGGYTF. The chain recombines TRBV29-1 with TRBJ1-2; D gene unclear. Trimming left V 3 bases short and J 7 bases short, with 12 bases between. The CDR3 has 12 residues. Germline V gene lookup returns CDR1 SQVTM and CDR2 ANQGSEA.

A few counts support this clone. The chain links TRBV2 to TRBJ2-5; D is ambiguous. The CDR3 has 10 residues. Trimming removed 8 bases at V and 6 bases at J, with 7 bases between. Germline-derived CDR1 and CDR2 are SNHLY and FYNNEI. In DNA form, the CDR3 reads TGTGCCAGCGCTCTAAAGACCCAGTACTTC. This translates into CASALKTQYF.

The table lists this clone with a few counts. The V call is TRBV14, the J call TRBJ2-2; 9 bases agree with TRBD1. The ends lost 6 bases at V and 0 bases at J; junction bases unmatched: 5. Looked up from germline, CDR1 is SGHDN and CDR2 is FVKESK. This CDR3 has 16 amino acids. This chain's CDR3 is CASSPGTGTNTGELFF. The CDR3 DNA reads TGTGCCAGCAGTCCCGGGACAGGGACGAACACCGGGGAGCTGTTTTTT.

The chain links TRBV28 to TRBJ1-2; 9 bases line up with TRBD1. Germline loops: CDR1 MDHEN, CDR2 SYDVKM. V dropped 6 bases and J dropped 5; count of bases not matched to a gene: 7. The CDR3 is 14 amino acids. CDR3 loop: CASRGPGQGYGYTF. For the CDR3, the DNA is TGTGCCAGCAGGGGCCCAGGACAGGGGTATGGCTACACCTTC.

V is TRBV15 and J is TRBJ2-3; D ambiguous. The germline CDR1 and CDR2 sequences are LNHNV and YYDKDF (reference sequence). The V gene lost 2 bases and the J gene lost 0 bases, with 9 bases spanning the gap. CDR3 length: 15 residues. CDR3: CATSRQESSTDTQYF. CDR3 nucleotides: TGTGCCACCAGCAGACAGGAGTCTAGCACAGATACGCAGTATTTT.

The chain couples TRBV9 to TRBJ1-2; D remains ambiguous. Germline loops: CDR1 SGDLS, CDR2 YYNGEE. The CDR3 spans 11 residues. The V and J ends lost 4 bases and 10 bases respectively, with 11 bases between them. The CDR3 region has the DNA TGTGCCAGCAGCCTTAACAACCTCTACACCTTC. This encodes CASSLNNLYTF.

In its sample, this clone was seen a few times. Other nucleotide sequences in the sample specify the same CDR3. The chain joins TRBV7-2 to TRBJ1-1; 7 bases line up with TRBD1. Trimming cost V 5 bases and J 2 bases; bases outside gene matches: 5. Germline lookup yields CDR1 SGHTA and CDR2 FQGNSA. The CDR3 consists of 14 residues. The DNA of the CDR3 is TGTGCCAGCAGCCCGGGGACAGCTAACACTGAAGCTTTCTTT. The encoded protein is CASSPGTANTEAFF.

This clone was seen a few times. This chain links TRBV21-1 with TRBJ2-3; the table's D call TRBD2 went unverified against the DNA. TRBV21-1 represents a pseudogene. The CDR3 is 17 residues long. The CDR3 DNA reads TGTGCCAGCAGCAAAGAGGGACCGGGACTAGCCACAGATACGCAGTATTTT. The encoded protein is CASSKEGPGLATDTQYF.

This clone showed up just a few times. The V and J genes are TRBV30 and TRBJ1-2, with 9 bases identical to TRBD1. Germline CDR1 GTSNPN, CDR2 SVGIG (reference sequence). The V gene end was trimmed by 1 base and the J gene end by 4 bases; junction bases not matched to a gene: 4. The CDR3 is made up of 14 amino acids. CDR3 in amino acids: CAWSDRGHGYGYTF. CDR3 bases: TGTGCCTGGAGTGACAGGGGGCATGGCTATGGCTACACCTTC.

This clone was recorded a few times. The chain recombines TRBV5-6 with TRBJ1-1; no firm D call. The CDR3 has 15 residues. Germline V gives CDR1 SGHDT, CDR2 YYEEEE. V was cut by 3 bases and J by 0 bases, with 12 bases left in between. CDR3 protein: CASSSWGSMNTEAFF. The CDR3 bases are TGTGCCAGCAGCTCTTGGGGTTCGATGAACACTGAAGCTTTCTTT.

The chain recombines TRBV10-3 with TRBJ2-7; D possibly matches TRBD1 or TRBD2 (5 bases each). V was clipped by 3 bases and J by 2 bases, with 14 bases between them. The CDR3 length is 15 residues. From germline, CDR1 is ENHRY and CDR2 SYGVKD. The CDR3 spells CAISDPGRNPYEQYF. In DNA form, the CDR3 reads TGTGCCATCAGTGACCCGGGACGGAATCCCTACGAGCAGTACTTC.

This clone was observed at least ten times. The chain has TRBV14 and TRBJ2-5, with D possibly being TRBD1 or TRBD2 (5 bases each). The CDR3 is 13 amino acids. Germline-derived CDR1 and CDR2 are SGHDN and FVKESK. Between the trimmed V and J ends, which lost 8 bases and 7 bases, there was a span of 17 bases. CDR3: CASGRGTRGTQYF. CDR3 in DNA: TGTGCCAGCGGCCGGGGCACTAGAGGGACCCAGTACTTC.

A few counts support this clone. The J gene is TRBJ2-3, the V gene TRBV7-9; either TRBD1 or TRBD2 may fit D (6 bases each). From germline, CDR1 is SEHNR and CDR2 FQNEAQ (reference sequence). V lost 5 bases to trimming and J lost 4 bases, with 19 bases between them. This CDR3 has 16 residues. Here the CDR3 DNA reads TGTGCCAGCAGCCAATCCCGAGGGGGACTCGCAGATACGCAGTATTTT. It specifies CASSQSRGGLADTQYF.

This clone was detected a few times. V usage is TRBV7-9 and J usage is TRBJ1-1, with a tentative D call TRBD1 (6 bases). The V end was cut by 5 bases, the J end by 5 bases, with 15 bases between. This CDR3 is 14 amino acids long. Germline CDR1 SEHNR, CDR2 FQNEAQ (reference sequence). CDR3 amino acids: CASSLPLGATEAFF. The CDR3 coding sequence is TGTGCCAGCAGCCTCCCTCTGGGGGCGACTGAAGCTTTCTTT.

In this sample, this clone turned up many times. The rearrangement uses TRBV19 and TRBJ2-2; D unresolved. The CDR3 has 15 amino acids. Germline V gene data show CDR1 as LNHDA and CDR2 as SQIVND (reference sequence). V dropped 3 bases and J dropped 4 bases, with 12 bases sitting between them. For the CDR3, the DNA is TGTGCCAGTAGTATGGGCCGTTCACTCACCGGGGAGCTGTTTTTT. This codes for CASSMGRSLTGELFF.

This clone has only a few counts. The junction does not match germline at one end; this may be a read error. The CDR3 region has the DNA TGTGCTAGCAGCCCACACGAGAACACTGAAGCTTTCTTT. It specifies CASSPHENTEAFF. The V and J genes are TRBV7-7 and TRBJ1-1; D is ambiguous. The CDR3 spans 13 residues. Germline CDR1 SSHAT, CDR2 FNYEAQ (reference sequence).

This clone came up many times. The CDR3 sequence is CASSYSQEVLNTEAFF. In nucleotides, the CDR3 is TGTGCCAGCAGTTACTCACAGGAGGTCCTGAACACTGAAGCTTTCTTT. The chain recombines TRBV6-6 with TRBJ1-1; D is possibly TRBD1 (5 bases). CDR1 is MNHNY, CDR2 SVGAGI, per germline (reference sequence). The ends were cut back, 0 bases at V and 0 bases at J, with 11 bases in the middle. The CDR3 is made up of 16 amino acids.

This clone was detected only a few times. Here the CDR3 reads CATSRDLVKLFF. CDR3 nucleotide sequence: TGTGCCACCAGCAGAGATTTGGTAAAACTGTTTTTT. The chain uses TRBV15 and TRBJ1-4; D not certain. CDR1 and CDR2 (germline): LNHNV, YYDKDF (reference sequence). V lost 0 bases to trimming and J lost 10 bases, with 6 bases between them. The length of the CDR3 is 12 residues.

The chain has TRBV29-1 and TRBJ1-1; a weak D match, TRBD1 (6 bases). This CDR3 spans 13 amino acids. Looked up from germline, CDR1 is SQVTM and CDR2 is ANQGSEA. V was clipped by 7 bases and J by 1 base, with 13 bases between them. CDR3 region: CSAWPRGNTEAFF. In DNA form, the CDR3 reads TGCAGCGCTTGGCCCAGGGGGAACACTGAAGCTTTCTTT.

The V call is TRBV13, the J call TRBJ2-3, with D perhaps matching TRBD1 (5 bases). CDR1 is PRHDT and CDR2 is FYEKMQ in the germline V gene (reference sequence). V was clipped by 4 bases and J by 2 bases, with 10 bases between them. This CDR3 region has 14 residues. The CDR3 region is CASSYRTSTDTQYF. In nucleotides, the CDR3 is TGTGCCAGCAGCTACAGGACCTCCACAGATACGCAGTATTTT. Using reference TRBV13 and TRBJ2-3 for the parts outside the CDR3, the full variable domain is AAGVIQSPRHLIKEKRETATLKCYPIPRHDTVYWYQQGPGQDPQFLISFYEKMQSDKGSIPDRFSAQQFSDYHSELNMSSLELGDSALYFCASSYRTSTDTQYFGPGTRLTVL.

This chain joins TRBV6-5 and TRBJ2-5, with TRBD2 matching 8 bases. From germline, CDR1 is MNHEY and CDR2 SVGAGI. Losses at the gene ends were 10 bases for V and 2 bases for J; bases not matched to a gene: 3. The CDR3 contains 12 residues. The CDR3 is CATGTRQETQYF. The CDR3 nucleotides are TGTGCCACCGGGACTAGGCAAGAGACCCAGTACTTC.

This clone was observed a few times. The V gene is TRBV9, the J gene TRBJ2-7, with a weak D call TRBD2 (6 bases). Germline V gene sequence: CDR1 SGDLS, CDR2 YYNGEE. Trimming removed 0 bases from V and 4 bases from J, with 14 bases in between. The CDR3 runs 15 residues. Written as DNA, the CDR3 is TGTGCCAGCAGCGTAGATGGAGGGTCGGGGTACGAGCAGTACTTC. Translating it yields CASSVDGGSGYEQYF.

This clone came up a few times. This chain's CDR3 is CASSLTVFYEQYF. CDR3 coding DNA: TGTGCCAGCAGCTTGACAGTCTTCTACGAGCAGTACTTC. The chain links TRBV5-6 to TRBJ2-7; no clear D. From germline, CDR1 is SGHDT and CDR2 YYEEEE. The CDR3 extends over 13 amino acids. Deletions cut 1 base from V and 3 bases from J, with 8 bases between.

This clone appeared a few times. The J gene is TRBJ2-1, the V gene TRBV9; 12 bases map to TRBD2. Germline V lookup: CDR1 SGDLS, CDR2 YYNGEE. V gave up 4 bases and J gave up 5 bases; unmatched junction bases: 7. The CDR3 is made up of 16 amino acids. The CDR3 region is CASSPLAGGRHNEQFF. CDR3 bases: TGTGCCAGCAGCCCCCTAGCGGGGGGGCGGCACAATGAGCAGTTCTTC.